This T cell receptor beta chain was captured by sequencing in a study of post-analysis software for immune sequencing data. Study summary: Recorded disease courses covered relapsing-remitting, secondary progressive and progressive-relapsing multiple sclerosis. Some patients had no subtype annotation.

Overall study findings and caveats: Strong co-clustering by F measure was seen for same-batch samples. Controls significantly exceeded multiple sclerosis patients in normalized Chao1 diversity. Patients used roughly five TRBV segments, including TRBV5-6, TRBV5-1 and TRBV20-1, more often than controls.

cDNA libraries for TCR beta contained unique molecular identifiers. Input populations of about 0.9 to 10 million T cells gave rise to some 500,000 cDNA molecules. MiXCR, run by TCRdb on the PCR reads, gives a single entry per CDR3 protein. Of approximately 770,000 distinct CDR3 sequences listed, roughly 50% were seen once; the top ten hold roughly 5.2%. Germline V CDR1 and CDR2: MNHEY, SVGAGI. The V and J ends lost 0 bases and 1 base respectively, with 8 bases between them. There are 15 residues in the CDR3. About this clonotype: As yet, its antigen is unknown.

The receptor comes from a girl aged 5 to 17 with multiple sclerosis. This chain uses TRBV6-5 with TRBJ2-3; D uncertain. Sequenced sample: blood. CDR3 DNA: TGTGCCAGCAGTTACTCGACTCTCGGCACAGATACGCAGTATTTT. Residues: CASSYSTLGTDTQYF.